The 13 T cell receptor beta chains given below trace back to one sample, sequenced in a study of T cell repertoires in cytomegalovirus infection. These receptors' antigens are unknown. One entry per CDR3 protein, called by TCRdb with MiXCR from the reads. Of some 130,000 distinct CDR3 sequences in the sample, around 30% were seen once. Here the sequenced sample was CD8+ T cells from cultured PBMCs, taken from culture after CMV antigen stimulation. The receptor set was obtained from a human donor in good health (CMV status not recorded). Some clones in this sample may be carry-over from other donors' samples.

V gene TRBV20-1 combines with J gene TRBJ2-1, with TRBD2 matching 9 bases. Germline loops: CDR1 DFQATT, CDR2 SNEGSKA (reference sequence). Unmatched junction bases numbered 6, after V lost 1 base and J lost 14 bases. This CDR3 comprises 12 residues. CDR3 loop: CSARVAGAEEFF. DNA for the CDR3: TGCAGTGCTAGAGTAGCGGGGGCCGAGGAGTTCTTC.

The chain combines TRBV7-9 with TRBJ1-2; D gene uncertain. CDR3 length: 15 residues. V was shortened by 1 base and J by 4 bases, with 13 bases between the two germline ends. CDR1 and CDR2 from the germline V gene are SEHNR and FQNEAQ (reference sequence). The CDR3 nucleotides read TGTGCCAGCAGCTTAGGTGTAGAGGGCCCCTATGGCTACACCTTC. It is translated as CASSLGVEGPYGYTF.

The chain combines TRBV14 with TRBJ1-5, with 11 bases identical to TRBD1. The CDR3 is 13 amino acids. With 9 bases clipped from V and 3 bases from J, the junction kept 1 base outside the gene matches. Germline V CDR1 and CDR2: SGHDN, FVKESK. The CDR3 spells CARDRGPNQPQHF. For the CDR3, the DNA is TGTGCCAGGGACAGGGGGCCCAATCAGCCCCAGCATTTT.

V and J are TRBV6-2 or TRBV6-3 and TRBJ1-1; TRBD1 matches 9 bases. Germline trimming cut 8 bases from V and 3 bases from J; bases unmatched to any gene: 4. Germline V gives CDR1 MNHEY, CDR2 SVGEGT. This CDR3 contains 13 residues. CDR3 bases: TGTGCCAGCTCGCGACAGGGGGACACTGAAGCTTTCTTT. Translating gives CASSRQGDTEAFF.

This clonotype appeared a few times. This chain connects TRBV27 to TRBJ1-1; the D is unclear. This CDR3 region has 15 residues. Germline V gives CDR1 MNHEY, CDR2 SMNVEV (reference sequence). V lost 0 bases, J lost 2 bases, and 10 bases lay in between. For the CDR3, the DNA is TGTGCCAGCAGTTTATCAGGGCTCGGTAACACTGAAGCTTTCTTT. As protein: CASSLSGLGNTEAFF.

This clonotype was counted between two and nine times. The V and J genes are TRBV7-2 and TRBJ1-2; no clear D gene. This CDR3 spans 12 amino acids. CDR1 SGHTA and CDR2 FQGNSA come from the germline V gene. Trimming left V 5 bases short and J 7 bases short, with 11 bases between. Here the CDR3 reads CASSPRGSGYTF. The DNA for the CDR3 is TGTGCCAGCAGCCCGAGAGGAAGTGGCTACACCTTC.

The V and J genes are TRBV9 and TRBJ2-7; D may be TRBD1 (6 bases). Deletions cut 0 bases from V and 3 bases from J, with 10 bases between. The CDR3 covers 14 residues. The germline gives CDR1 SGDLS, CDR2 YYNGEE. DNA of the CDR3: TGTGCCAGCAGCGTAGGGGCAGGGGACTACGAGCAGTACTTC. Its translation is CASSVGAGDYEQYF.

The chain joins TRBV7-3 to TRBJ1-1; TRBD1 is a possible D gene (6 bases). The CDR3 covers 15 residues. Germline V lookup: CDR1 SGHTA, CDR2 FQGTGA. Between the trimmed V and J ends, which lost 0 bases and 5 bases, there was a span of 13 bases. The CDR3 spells CASSLTRQGRTEAFF. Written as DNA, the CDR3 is TGTGCCAGCAGCTTAACGAGGCAGGGGAGGACTGAAGCTTTCTTT.

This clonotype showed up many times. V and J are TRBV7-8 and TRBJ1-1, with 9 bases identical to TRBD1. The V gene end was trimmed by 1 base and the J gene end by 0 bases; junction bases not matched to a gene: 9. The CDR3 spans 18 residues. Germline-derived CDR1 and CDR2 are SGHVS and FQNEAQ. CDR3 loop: CASSLVRDRAFMNTEAFF. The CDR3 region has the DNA TGTGCCAGCAGCTTAGTACGGGACAGGGCCTTTATGAACACTGAAGCTTTCTTT. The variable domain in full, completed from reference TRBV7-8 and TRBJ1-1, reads GAGVSQSPRYKVAKRGQDVALRCDPISGHVSLFWYQQALGQGPEFLTYFQNEAQLDKSGLPSDRFFAERPEGSVSTLKIQRTQQEDSAVYLCASSLVRDRAFMNTEAFFGQGTRLTVV.

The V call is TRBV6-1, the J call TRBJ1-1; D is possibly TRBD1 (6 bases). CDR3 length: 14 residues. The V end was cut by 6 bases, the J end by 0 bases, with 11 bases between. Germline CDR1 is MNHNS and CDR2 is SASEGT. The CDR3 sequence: CASRGQSMNTEAFF. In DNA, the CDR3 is TGTGCCAGCAGGGGACAATCAATGAACACTGAAGCTTTCTTT.

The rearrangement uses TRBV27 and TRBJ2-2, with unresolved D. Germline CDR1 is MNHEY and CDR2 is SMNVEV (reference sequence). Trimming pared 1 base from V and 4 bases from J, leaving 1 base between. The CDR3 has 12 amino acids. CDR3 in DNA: TGTGCCAGCAGTTTATTCACCGGGGAGCTGTTTTTT. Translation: CASSLFTGELFF.

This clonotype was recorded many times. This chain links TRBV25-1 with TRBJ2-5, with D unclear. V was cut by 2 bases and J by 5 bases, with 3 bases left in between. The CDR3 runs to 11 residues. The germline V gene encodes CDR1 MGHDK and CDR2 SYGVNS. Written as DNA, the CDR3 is TGTGCCAGCAGTGAACCCGAGACCCAGTACTTC. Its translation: CASSEPETQYF.

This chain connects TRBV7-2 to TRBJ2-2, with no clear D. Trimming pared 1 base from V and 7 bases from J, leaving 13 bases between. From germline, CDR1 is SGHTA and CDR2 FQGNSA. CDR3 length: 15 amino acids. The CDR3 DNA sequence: TGTGCCAGCAGCTTAGAGTGGCAGAGTATCGGGGAGCTGTTTTTT. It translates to CASSLEWQSIGELFF.